These 25 T cell receptor beta chains were sequenced from one sample in a study of blood T cells in healthy people across ages. It was with a sample-barcoded 5' primer and a J-beta primer mix that a second PCR of roughly 7 to 11 cycles was run. MiXCR, applied by TCRdb to the 5' RACE reads, yields one record per CDR3 protein. Among roughly 1.5 million distinct CDR3 sequences listed, approximately 43% were seen once. Sequenced sample: blood. Receptor source: a woman under 30 in good health.

This clonotype was counted between two and nine times. J is TRBJ2-5 and V is TRBV20-1, with TRBD2 identical over 8 bases. CDR1 and CDR2 from the germline V gene are DFQATT and SNEGSKA (reference sequence). V gave up 7 bases and J gave up 7 bases; unmatched junction bases: 8. CDR3 length equals 12 residues. CDR3 DNA sequence: TGCAGTGTACGCGGGGGGTCCTCGACCCAGTACTTC. Protein sequence: CSVRGGSSTQYF.

V usage is TRBV7-2 and J usage is TRBJ2-4; the D is unclear. Germline CDR1 reads SGHTA; CDR2 reads FQGNSA. This CDR3 region has 15 residues. V was trimmed by 2 bases and J by 1 base, leaving 9 bases between them. CDR3 amino acids: CASSLSPSAKNIQYF. The CDR3 coding sequence is TGTGCCAGCAGCTTAAGTCCCAGTGCCAAAAACATTCAGTACTTC.

The chain is built from TRBV4-3 and TRBJ1-2, with D possibly being TRBD1 (5 bases). The germline V gene has CDR1 LGHNA and CDR2 YSLEER. The germline V and J ends were trimmed by 1 base and 1 base, with 13 bases remaining between them. CDR3 length: 16 amino acids. CDR3 residues: CASSQGQGLGNYGYTF. DNA for the CDR3: TGCGCCAGCAGCCAAGGGCAGGGTTTGGGTAACTATGGCTACACCTTC.

This clonotype has only a few counts. The V and J genes are TRBV20-1 and TRBJ2-3; 7 bases agree with TRBD2. CDR1 and CDR2 from the germline V gene are DFQATT and SNEGSKA (reference sequence). There are 15 residues in the CDR3. V gave up 0 bases and J gave up 6 bases; unmatched junction bases: 9. The CDR3 DNA sequence: TGCAGTGCTAGAGATCTCCAGCGGGGAGATGATACGCAGTATTTT. Protein product: CSARDLQRGDDTQYF.

This CDR3 is CSAAAGTGGYEQYF. CDR3 sequence (DNA): TGCAGTGCCGCGGCAGGGACGGGGGGCTACGAGCAGTACTTC. This chain connects TRBV20-1 to TRBJ2-4, with 7 bases lining up with TRBD2. The J call could be wrong; TRBJ2-7 is a better fit for the DNA end. CDR3 length: 14 residues. The germline V gene encodes CDR1 DFQATT and CDR2 SNEGSKA (reference sequence).

The sample holds a few counts of this clonotype. The chain links TRBV3-1 to TRBJ2-7; 10 bases are shared with TRBD2. The CDR3 consists of 17 residues. J was trimmed by 7 bases and V by 0 bases; bases with no gene match: 12. CDR1 LGHDT and CDR2 YNNKEL come from the germline V gene (reference sequence). CDR3 DNA sequence: TGTGCCAGCAGCCAAGAGTTTTCTAGCGGGAGCTACAATGAGCAGTACTTC. Encoded protein: CASSQEFSSGSYNEQYF.

The V gene is TRBV28, the J gene TRBJ2-4, with 7 positions matching TRBD1. CDR3 size: 14 residues. J gave up 4 bases and V 4 bases, and 4 bases lay outside the gene matches. CDR1 MDHEN and CDR2 SYDVKM come from the germline V gene. The chain's CDR3 is CASSSDRVKNIQYF. CDR3 bases: TGTGCCAGCAGTTCCGACAGGGTAAAAAACATTCAGTACTTC. The full variable domain, in which reference TRBV28 and TRBJ2-4 provide the parts outside the CDR3, is DVKVTQSSRYLVKRTGEKVFLECVQDMDHENMFWYRQDPGLGLRLIYFSYDVKMKEKGDIPEGYSVSREKKERFSLILESASTNQTSMYLCASSSDRVKNIQYFGAGTRLSVL.

This clonotype was picked up a small number of times. One junction end disagrees with the germline gene, perhaps due to a read error. V is TRBV6-2 or TRBV6-3 and J is TRBJ2-4; D is possibly TRBD1 (6 bases). The CDR3 extends over 15 amino acids. Germline V gene lookup returns CDR1 MNHEY and CDR2 SVGEGT. The CDR3 DNA follows: TGTGCCAGCAATTACAGGGCTTTTACCAAAAACATTCAGTACTTC. This codes for CASNYRAFTKNIQYF.

The CDR3 DNA is TGTGCCAGCAGCTTACCGGGGACAGGGTTGGGTGAGCAGTTCTTC. Translating it yields CASSLPGTGLGEQFF. The J gene is TRBJ2-1, the V gene TRBV7-8; 9 nucleotides agree with TRBD1. Germline V gene lookup returns CDR1 SGHVS and CDR2 FQNEAQ. The CDR3 runs 15 residues. After removal of 2 bases from V and 9 bases from J, the junction contained 8 bases not matched to a gene.

In its sample, this clonotype was seen a few times. CDR3 residues: CASSLLTPHVGTDTQYF. The DNA for the CDR3 is TGTGCCAGCAGTTTATTGACACCCCATGTCGGCACAGATACGCAGTATTTT. The chain recombines TRBV27 with TRBJ2-3; D remains ambiguous. The CDR3 runs to 17 residues. From germline, CDR1 is MNHEY and CDR2 SMNVEV (reference sequence). The V end was cut by 1 base, the J end by 1 base, with 15 bases between.

This clonotype was seen at least ten times. V usage is TRBV29-1 and J usage is TRBJ2-7; tentatively, D is TRBD1 (6 bases). The V gene lost 7 bases and the J gene lost 2 bases, with 9 bases spanning the gap. CDR1 is SQVTM, CDR2 ANQGSEA, per germline. The CDR3 extends over 11 amino acids. The CDR3 DNA follows: TGCAGCGCGGGACAAACCTACGAGCAGTACTTC. Protein: CSAGQTYEQYF.

This clonotype was observed a few times. V usage is TRBV2 and J usage is TRBJ2-1; 12 bases agree with TRBD2. The CDR3 totals 15 residues. The germline V gene encodes CDR1 SNHLY and CDR2 FYNNEI. Trimming cost V 4 bases and J 8 bases; bases outside gene matches: 6. CDR3 in amino acids: CASSATSGSLDEQFF. For the CDR3, the DNA is TGTGCCAGCAGTGCGACTAGCGGGAGTCTAGATGAGCAGTTCTTC.

The rearrangement joins TRBV7-2 to TRBJ2-5; D not certain. The CDR3 has 12 residues. Trimming removed 1 base at V and 7 bases at J, with 7 bases between. CDR1 and CDR2 from the germline V gene are SGHTA and FQGNSA. CDR3 sequence: CASSLDSGTQYF. The CDR3 DNA is TGTGCCAGCAGCTTAGATTCCGGGACCCAGTACTTC. The full variable domain, its missing parts supplied by reference TRBV7-2 and TRBJ2-5, is GAGVSQSPSNKVTEKGKDVELRCDPISGHTALYWYRQSLGQGLEFLIYFQGNSAPDKSGLPSDRFSAERTGGSVSTLTIQRTQQEDSAVYLCASSLDSGTQYFGPGTRLLVL.

The rearrangement joins TRBV12-5 to TRBJ2-1, with D tentatively TRBD1 or TRBD2 (5 bases each). Germline V gene data show CDR1 as LGHNT and CDR2 as FRNRAP. CDR3 length: 16 amino acids. Trimming removed 3 bases at V and 10 bases at J, with 22 bases between. CDR3 in DNA: TGTGCTAGTGGTTTACCCTCGGGGACCTACTCCTACGAGCAGTTCTTC. Amino acid sequence: CASGLPSGTYSYEQFF.

In its sample, this clonotype was seen many times. The chain has TRBV10-2 and TRBJ1-2; D ambiguous. V lost 7 bases and J 2 bases, leaving 14 bases between the germline ends. The V gene's germline CDR1 is WSHSY and CDR2 SAAADI. The CDR3 loop spans 14 amino acids. This chain's CDR3 is CASTEEGRNYGYTF. The CDR3 nucleotides are TGCGCCAGCACGGAAGAAGGACGCAACTATGGCTACACCTTC.

V usage is TRBV27 and J usage is TRBJ2-4; TRBD1 matches 8 bases. The ends lost 6 bases at V and 9 bases at J; junction bases unmatched: 7. The CDR3 covers 13 residues. CDR1 is MNHEY, CDR2 SMNVEV, per germline (reference sequence). CDR3 sequence: CASRPGGAPIQYF. The CDR3 DNA sequence: TGTGCCAGCAGACCAGGGGGCGCCCCCATTCAGTACTTC.

This clonotype was found a few times. The rearrangement joins TRBV20-1 to TRBJ1-5, with D uncertain. The ends were cut back, 0 bases at V and 4 bases at J, with 22 bases in the middle. Germline loops: CDR1 DFQATT, CDR2 SNEGSKA (reference sequence). The length of the CDR3 is 18 residues. The CDR3 is CSARDGWAPRANNQPQHF. CDR3 DNA sequence: TGCAGTGCTAGAGATGGGTGGGCCCCACGTGCGAATAATCAGCCCCAGCATTTT.

The table lists this clonotype with a count of one. The V gene is TRBV4-1, the J gene TRBJ2-5, with a tentative D call TRBD2 (5 bases). CDR3 size: 14 residues. Germline V gene data show CDR1 as MGHRA and CDR2 as YSYEKL. The germline V and J ends were trimmed by 4 bases and 11 bases, with 20 bases remaining between them. In nucleotides, the CDR3 is TGCGCCAGCAGCCCCGGTCTAGAGGGCAATGAGCAGTACTTC. Protein: CASSPGLEGNEQYF.

V is TRBV27 and J is TRBJ1-5, with D perhaps matching TRBD1 (6 bases). Germline V CDR1 and CDR2: MNHEY, SMNVEV (reference sequence). V lost 6 bases and J lost 3, with 15 bases in between. The CDR3 runs 15 residues. The CDR3 region is CASRSGHFSNQPQHF. The DNA of the CDR3 is TGTGCCAGCAGATCGGGACACTTCTCCAATCAGCCCCAGCATTTT.

The V gene is TRBV20-1, the J gene TRBJ2-2, with 9 bases aligning to TRBD2. CDR1 and CDR2 from the germline V gene are DFQATT and SNEGSKA (reference sequence). This CDR3 has 15 residues. V was clipped by 3 bases and J by 4 bases; unmatched bases: 6. In nucleotides, the CDR3 is TGCAGTGCTAGTCGAGCGGGGGGTGGCACCGGGGAGCTGTTTTTT. Translated, it gives CSASRAGGGTGELFF.

This chain joins TRBV20-1 and TRBJ2-1; D remains ambiguous. Trimming cost V 6 bases and J 3 bases, with 12 bases left between them. Germline values: CDR1 DFQATT, CDR2 SNEGSKA (reference sequence). The CDR3 consists of 13 residues. CDR3 sequence reads: CSAIDSIYNEQFF. The CDR3 nucleotides read TGCAGTGCCATCGACTCGATCTACAATGAGCAGTTCTTC.

This clonotype was counted a few times. V gene TRBV29-1 combines with J gene TRBJ2-1, with 9 positions matching TRBD2. Germline CDR1 and CDR2: SQVTM and ANQGSEA. V trimming: 3 bases; J trimming: 0 bases; junction bases outside the gene matches: 3. This CDR3 spans 15 amino acids. The CDR3 coding sequence is TGCAGCGTTGAGGCAGCGGGAGGCTCCTACAATGAGCAGTTCTTC. Protein: CSVEAAGGSYNEQFF.

This clonotype was recorded at least ten times. The chain has TRBV29-1 and TRBJ2-7; D ambiguous. Germline-derived CDR1 and CDR2 are SQVTM and ANQGSEA. This CDR3 has 9 residues. V was clipped by 8 bases and J by 6 bases, with 8 bases between them. The CDR3 nucleotides read TGCAGCCCCCCAGCCGAGCAGTACTTC. Its translation is CSPPAEQYF.

This clonotype was picked up a small number of times. The DNA for the CDR3 is TGTGCCAGCAGTTACTTGCAGGGGAACACTGAAGCTTTCTTT. Protein: CASSYLQGNTEAFF. The chain uses TRBV6-5 and TRBJ1-1; maybe TRBD1 (5 bases). The germline V gene encodes CDR1 MNHEY and CDR2 SVGAGI. Trimming cost V 1 base and J 1 base, with 7 bases left between them. The length of the CDR3 is 14 residues.

This clonotype has a count of ten or more. V usage is TRBV4-3 and J usage is TRBJ1-2; no definite D call. V was cut by 1 base and J by 2 bases, with 11 bases left in between. In germline, CDR1 is LGHNA, CDR2 YSLEER. This CDR3 spans 15 amino acids. CDR3 in amino acids: CASSQGRGGNYGYTF. DNA of the CDR3: TGCGCCAGCAGCCAAGGGCGTGGCGGAAACTATGGCTACACCTTC.